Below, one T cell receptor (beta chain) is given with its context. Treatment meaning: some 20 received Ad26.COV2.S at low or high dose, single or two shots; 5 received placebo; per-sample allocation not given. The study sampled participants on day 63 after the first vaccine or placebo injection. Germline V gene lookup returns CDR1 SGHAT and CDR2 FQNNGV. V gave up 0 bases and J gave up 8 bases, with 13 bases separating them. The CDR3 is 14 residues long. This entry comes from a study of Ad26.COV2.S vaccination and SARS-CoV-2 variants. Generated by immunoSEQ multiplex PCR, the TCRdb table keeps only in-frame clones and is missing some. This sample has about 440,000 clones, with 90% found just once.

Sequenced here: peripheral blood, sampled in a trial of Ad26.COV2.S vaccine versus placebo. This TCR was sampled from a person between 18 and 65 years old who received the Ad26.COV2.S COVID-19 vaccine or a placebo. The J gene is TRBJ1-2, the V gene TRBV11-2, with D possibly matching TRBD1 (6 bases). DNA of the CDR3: TGTGCCAGCAGCTTAGAACGGGGGCTAGGCGGCTACACCTTC. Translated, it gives CASSLERGLGGYTF.